Listed here is a single TCR beta chain. The antigen is not known. The record originates from a study of tumor-infiltrating lymphocytes in localized non-small cell lung cancer. About the study: From each patient, both tumor and uninvolved lung, non-adjacent to tumor, were sampled.

General observations from the study: Higher tumor T cell infiltration than in uninvolved lung was supported by TCRbeta sequencing. No T-cell fraction difference was seen between IM1 and IM2 tumors.

Assay used: immunoSEQ multiplex PCR; TCRdb lists only in-frame clones, some missing. The data hold approximately 17,000 clones, with approximately 70% observed a single time. This TCR came from a human donor with non-small cell lung cancer. The sample consisted of lung tumor tissue.

The DNA for the CDR3 is TGTGCCAGCAGCTTAGCAGATAATCAGCCCCAGCATTTT. Protein sequence: CASSLADNQPQHF. This sequence joins TRBV7-2 and TRBJ1-5; D not certain. Between the trimmed V and J ends, which lost 0 bases and 4 bases, there was a span of 4 bases. CDR3 length: 13 residues. Per germline, CDR1 SGHTA and CDR2 FQGNSA.